This record looks at one TCR beta chain sequence and its context. What it binds is unknown. This CDR3 has 15 residues. V shed 4 bases, J shed 0 bases, and the junction held 4 bases outside the gene matches. Germline V gene data show CDR1 as LNHDA and CDR2 as SQIVND (reference sequence). The data belong to a study of a mutant IDH1 vaccine in newly diagnosed glioma. Study-wide background: Vaccinations were initiated 4-6 weeks following radiotherapy alone, or were given together with temozolomide cycles. Before enrollment, the patients had been treated with radiotherapy alone, temozolomide alone, or both together. Most of them had received both. Study-wide points: Pseudoprogression appears to have had no connection to changes in top peripheral T cell clonotypes.

Method: immunoSEQ multiplex PCR; TCRdb's copy keeps in-frame clones and lacks some. Of 10,000 to 15,000 clones listed, around 78% are singletons. Time point specified: week 47, end of study. One vaccine dose held 300 ug of mutant IDH1 20-mer peptide and came with topical imiquimod. Weeks 1, 3, 5, 7, 11, 15, 19 and 23 were when patients received their eight vaccinations. V usage is TRBV19 and J usage is TRBJ2-3, with 7 bases matching TRBD2. Material: PBMCs, obtained from a glioma patient whose treatment included an IDH1 peptide vaccine. This clonotype was obtained from a woman in her thirties or forties with glioma. CDR3 residues: CASSTLGGSTDTQYF. CDR3 sequence (DNA): TGTGCCAGTAGTACCCTCGGGGGGAGCACAGATACGCAGTATTTT.